This T cell receptor (beta chain) appears in the sequencing data of a study of Ad26.COV2.S vaccination and SARS-CoV-2 variants. Across the study: The donor belonged to the COV1001 Ad26.COV2.S trial arm.

Study results and caveats: Breadth, reportedly substantial, characterized the spike-specific CD8+ and CD4+ T cell responses after vaccination. There was a possibility that the TCR breadth and depth analyses underestimated total T cell responses.

The CDR3 totals 13 residues. CDR1 KGHDR and CDR2 SFDVKD come from the germline V gene. With 6 bases removed from V and 3 bases from J, the gap between germline ends came to 9 bases. With respect to this clone: Antigen unknown.

Documented treatment: approximately 18 received Ad26.COV2.S at low or high dose, single or two shots; a few received placebo; per-sample allocation not given. Day 63 after the first injection of vaccine or placebo was the sampling time. Profiling relied on immunoSEQ multiplex PCR, and the TCRdb table lists in-frame clones only, not all of them. The sample shows 400,000 to 450,000 clones, 90% of them seen only once. This TCR derives from a person between 18 and 65 years old who received the Ad26.COV2.S COVID-19 vaccine or a placebo. J is TRBJ2-3 and V is TRBV24-1, with no clear D. Material: peripheral blood, obtained in a trial of Ad26.COV2.S vaccine versus placebo. CDR3 bases: TGTGCCACCAGTAAGGGCTTGACAGATACGCAGTATTTT. Its protein product is CATSKGLTDTQYF.